The 11 T cell receptor beta chains in this list originate from one sample, sequenced in a study of sequential checkpoint blockade in melanoma (dated by TCRdb to between 2018 and 2021). Libraries were prepared through the immunoSEQ multiplex PCR assay. In TCRdb, the immuneACCESS table is reduced to in-frame sequences with V and J assigned. These tables do not hold every clone; where another copy was compared, an unresolved V gene accounts for under half, and the others remain unexplained. For this sample the table gives under 20,000 clones, of which around 72% were detected only once. The top ten clones comprise around 4.9% of the sample. The meaning of the sample's treatment or condition label: randomized to nivolumab then ipilimumab (arm A) or the reverse (arm B). The sample was tumor tissue (inferred from file names), taken from a patient given nivolumab and ipilimumab in sequence. These TCRs come from a human donor with melanoma.

CDR3 nucleotides: TGTGCCAGCTCACCGAGGGAGCAAGAGACCCAGTACTTC. Protein product: CASSPREQETQYF. V is TRBV18 and J is TRBJ2-5; D possibly corresponds to TRBD2 (5 bases). The CDR3 covers 13 residues. V lost 3 bases and J 2 bases, leaving 7 bases between the germline ends. From germline, CDR1 is KGHSH and CDR2 LQKENI.

In this sample, this clone turned up once. V and J are TRBV29-1 and TRBJ2-1; possibly TRBD2 for D (6 bases). Per the germline V gene, CDR1 is SQVTM and CDR2 is ANQGSEA. The germline V and J ends were trimmed by 1 base and 8 bases, with 12 bases remaining between them. This CDR3 comprises 13 residues. DNA of the CDR3: TGCAGCGTTGAAGTTACCGGGAGTCATGAGCAGTTCTTC. As protein: CSVEVTGSHEQFF.

The V and J genes are TRBV15 and TRBJ2-3; D tentatively reads TRBD1 or TRBD2 (5 bases each). The ends were cut back, 0 bases at V and 11 bases at J, with 27 bases in the middle. Germline V gene sequence: CDR1 LNHNV, CDR2 YYDKDF (reference sequence). This CDR3 region has 18 residues. CDR3 amino acids: CATSREHPGRLVIGEQYF. DNA for the CDR3: TGTGCCACCAGCAGAGAGCACCCGGGACGGTTAGTCATAGGGGAGCAGTATTTT. The variable domain in full, with the rest retrieved from reference TRBV15 and TRBJ2-3, is DAMVIQNPRYQVTQFGKPVTLSCSQTLNHNVMYWYQQKSSQAPKLLFHYYDKDFNNEADTPDNFQSRRPNTSFCFLDIRSPGLGDTAMYLCATSREHPGRLVIGEQYFGPGTRLTVL.

This chain connects TRBV7-5 to TRBJ2-3; TRBD1 is the table's D call and was not checked against the DNA. TRBV7-5 is deemed a pseudogene. The CDR3 loop spans 14 amino acids. The CDR3 DNA sequence: TGTGCCAGCAGCTTCGCAGGGGGTCCAGATACGCAGTATTTT. Amino acids: CASSFAGGPDTQYF.

The gene calls are TRBV6-8 and TRBJ1-2; perhaps TRBD1 as D (5 bases). The CDR3 is 12 residues long. V was pared by 8 bases and J by 0 bases, with 7 bases between. CDR1 and CDR2 (germline): MNHGY, SAAAGT. CDR3 loop: CASSDTNYGYTF. CDR3 nucleotide sequence: TGTGCCAGCTCGGACACTAACTATGGCTACACCTTC.

The V and J genes are TRBV7-8 and TRBJ1-2; 9 bases agree with TRBD1. This CDR3 region has 13 residues. J gave up 8 bases and V 4 bases, and 5 bases lay outside the gene matches. Looked up from germline, CDR1 is SGHVS and CDR2 is FQNEAQ. CDR3: CASSSRTGEGYTF. The CDR3 DNA reads as TGTGCCAGCAGCTCACGGACAGGGGAAGGCTACACCTTC.

Many counts were recorded for this clone. This sequence joins TRBV11-3 and TRBJ1-1; TRBD1 aligns across 7 bases. The CDR3 runs to 15 residues. Per germline, CDR1 SGHNT and CDR2 YENEEA. V lost 3 bases, J lost 8 bases, and 12 bases stayed unmatched. CDR3 in amino acids: CASSLSETGIPEAFF. The CDR3 DNA follows: TGTGCCAGCAGCTTGAGTGAGACAGGGATCCCCGAAGCTTTCTTT.

The rearrangement joins TRBV11-3 to TRBJ2-2, with D perhaps being TRBD1 or TRBD2 (6 bases each). CDR3 length equals 16 residues. V gave up 4 bases and J gave up 5 bases, with 17 bases separating them. The germline CDR1 and CDR2 sequences are SGHNT and YENEEA. CDR3 protein: CASSWGGTPKTGELFF. DNA for the CDR3: TGTGCCAGCAGCTGGGGCGGGACACCTAAAACCGGGGAGCTGTTTTTT.

This clone has only a few counts. The CDR3 here is CASSFHPTSGGSSGRANVLTF. CDR3 sequence (DNA): TGCGCCAGCAGCTTTCACCCGACTAGCGGGGGGAGCAGTGGGAGGGCCAACGTCCTGACTTTC. The chain is built from TRBV5-1 and TRBJ2-6; 13 bases are shared with TRBD2. Germline V CDR1 and CDR2: SGHRS, YFSETQ. Trimming removed 2 bases from V and 5 bases from J; junction bases left unmatched: 16. The CDR3 is made up of 21 amino acids.

The genes are TRBV28 and TRBJ1-4, with 7 bases fitting TRBD1. The CDR3 is 17 amino acids. V dropped 3 bases and J dropped 8; count of bases not matched to a gene: 15. Germline values: CDR1 MDHEN, CDR2 SYDVKM. CDR3 sequence: CASSLFRRRGLGEKLFF. The CDR3 nucleotides read TGTGCCAGCAGTTTGTTCAGGAGGAGGGGGCTCGGGGAAAAACTGTTTTTT.

The chain employs TRBV5-1 and TRBJ2-1; 10 bases fit TRBD2. The germline CDR1 and CDR2 sequences are SGHRS and YFSETQ. Trimming removed 0 bases from V and 5 bases from J; junction bases left unmatched: 14. This CDR3 spans 19 amino acids. This CDR3 reads CASSLVAGGQSGRDNEQFF. For the CDR3, the DNA is TGCGCCAGCAGCTTGGTTGCAGGGGGGCAAAGCGGGAGGGACAATGAGCAGTTCTTC.